This T cell receptor (beta chain) stems from a study of type 1 and type 2 diabetes patients. This CDR3 has 15 residues. After removal of 8 bases from V and 0 bases from J, the junction contained 9 bases not matched to a gene. Germline V gene lookup returns CDR1 SNHLY and CDR2 FYNNEI. PCR was run on genomic DNA. Amplification of the beta chain CDR3 used 30 forward and 13 reverse multiplex primers. Using its own MiXCR run on the multiplex PCR reads, TCRdb lists one record per CDR3 protein. In the table there are a few hundred thousand distinct CDR3 sequences, 40% to 50% of which are singletons. This clonotype appeared many times.

The TCR comes from a man between 18 and 35 years old with type 2 diabetes. The sample was peripheral blood mononuclear cells (PBMCs). The V gene is TRBV2, the J gene TRBJ1-1; TRBD1 agrees at 7 bases. In DNA form, the CDR3 reads TGTGCCAGCTGGCCGGGACAGCCCATGAACACTGAAGCTTTCTTT. Translation: CASWPGQPMNTEAFF.